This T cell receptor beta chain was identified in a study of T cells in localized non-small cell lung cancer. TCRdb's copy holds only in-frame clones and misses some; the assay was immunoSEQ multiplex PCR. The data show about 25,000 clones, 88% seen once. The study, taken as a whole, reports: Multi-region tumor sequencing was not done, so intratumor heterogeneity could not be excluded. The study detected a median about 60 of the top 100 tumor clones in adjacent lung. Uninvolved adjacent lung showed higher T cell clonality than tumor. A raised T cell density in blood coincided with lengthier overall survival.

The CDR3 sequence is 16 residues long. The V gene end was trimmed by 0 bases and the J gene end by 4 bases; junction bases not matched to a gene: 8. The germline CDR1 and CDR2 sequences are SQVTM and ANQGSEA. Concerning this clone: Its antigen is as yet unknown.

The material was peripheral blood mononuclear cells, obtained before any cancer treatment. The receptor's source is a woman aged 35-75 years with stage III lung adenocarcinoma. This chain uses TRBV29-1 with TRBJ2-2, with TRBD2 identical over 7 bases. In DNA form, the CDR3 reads TGCAGCGTTGAAGATCGAACTAGCGTTGGCACCGGGGAGCTGTTTTTT. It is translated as CSVEDRTSVGTGELFF.